This TCR beta chain was identified during a study of blood T cells in healthy people across ages. Germline loops: CDR1 MGHDK, CDR2 SYGVNS. The V and J ends lost 6 bases and 1 base respectively, with 10 bases between them. The CDR3 runs 13 residues. The study, taken as a whole, reports: Greater diversity and more naive CD4+ cells were seen in long-lived donors than in aged donors.

For the second PCR, which ran for roughly 6 to 12 cycles, a sample-barcoded 5' primer and a J-beta primer mix were used. Using its own MiXCR run on the 5' RACE reads, TCRdb lists one record per CDR3 protein. This sample carries 650,000 or so distinct CDR3 sequences, 40% to 65% of them seen once, and the ten largest clones take roughly 14%. This clonotype was found many times. Its antigen is undetermined. The sequenced sample was blood. The J gene is TRBJ2-7, the V gene TRBV25-1, with no clear D. The origin of this receptor is an elderly woman in good health. The CDR3 is CASREVDSYEQYF. The CDR3 DNA follows: TGTGCCAGCAGGGAAGTGGATTCCTACGAGCAGTACTTC.